The T cell receptor beta chain described here comes from a study of T cell responses to AZD1222 COVID-19 vaccine. General study findings and limits: White British donors predominated, females outnumbered males, and clonal diversity was possibly underestimated.

Of note for this clone: Its antigen is undetermined.

Sequenced by immunoSEQ multiplex PCR; TCRdb stores in-frame clones only, minus some. The sample has 95,000 to 110,000 clones; around 92% are singletons. Second doses at about 4 or about 12 weeks were pooled. The germline V gene encodes CDR1 SGHDT and CDR2 YYEEEE. This CDR3 is 16 amino acids long. Losses at the gene ends were 4 bases for V and 6 bases for J; bases not matched to a gene: 12. The origin of this receptor is an adult who received the AZD1222 COVID-19 vaccine. The V gene is TRBV5-6, the J gene TRBJ2-1; 8 bases are shared with TRBD1. This sample comprised peripheral blood, obtained 28 days after the second AZD1222 dose. The CDR3 region has the DNA TGTGCCAGCAGCCAACCGGGACAGGCAACATTCAATGAGCAGTTCTTC. Translated, it gives CASSQPGQATFNEQFF.